This T cell receptor (beta chain) was sequenced for a study of OX40 agonist ivuxolimab in advanced cancers. About the study: Prior anti-PD-1, anti-PD-L1 or anti-CTLA-4 therapy did not bar entry, and 40% had some. Two patients with cutaneous melanoma and one with hepatocellular carcinoma, three in total, showed partial responses.

Trimming at V came to 3 bases and at J to 3 bases, leaving 7 bases not matched to a gene. Germline V CDR1 and CDR2: SGHNT, YYREEE (reference sequence). CDR3 length: 16 residues. Data came from immunoSEQ multiplex PCR; TCRdb stores just in-frame clones and leaves some out. Among about 68,000 clones listed, more than 70% were seen once. The chain carries TRBV5-4 and TRBJ1-2, with TRBD1 identical over 11 bases. This sample comprised CD4+ or CD8+ T cells sorted from blood, obtained in a trial of the OX40 agonist ivuxolimab. This TCR came from an adult with an advanced solid tumor such as melanoma, head and neck, liver or kidney cancer. The CDR3: CASSWGPGQGDYGYTF. CDR3 DNA sequence: TGTGCCAGCAGCTGGGGGCCGGGACAGGGGGACTATGGCTACACCTTC.